Listed below are T cell receptor beta chains from one sample, sequenced in a study of naive and memory T cell subsets. TCRdb redid the calling of the UMI-ligation and nested PCR reads with MiXCR, one entry per CDR3 protein. The sample carries 98,000 or so distinct CDR3 sequences, about 11% recorded once. Material: naive CD4+ T cells from blood. These receptors all come from a human donor in good health. CDR3s include the opening cysteine and the closing phenylalanine or tryptophan. D genes are given only for firm matches. The size entry is marked missing in some rows and otherwise reads once, few, many or a size class.

size: once
V: TRBV7-3
D: NA
J: TRBJ2-3
CDR3: CASSPVGTLPSTDTQYF
DNA: TGTGCCAGCAGCCCTGTGGGGACTCTCCCCTCCACAGATACGCAGTATTTT

size: NA
V: TRBV5-6
D: NA
J: TRBJ1-1
CDR3: CASSPDPNTEAFF
DNA: TGTGCCAGCAGCCCAGACCCGAACACTGAAGCTTTCTTT

size: few
V: TRBV7-2
D: TRBD2
J: TRBJ2-5
CDR3: CASSSRAGGQKETQYF
DNA: TGTGCCAGCAGCTCCCGTGCGGGGGGTCAGAAAGAGACCCAGTACTTC

size: many
V: TRBV12-3/TRBV12-4
D: NA
J: TRBJ1-1
CDR3: CASSFRQITEAFF
DNA: TGTGCCAGCAGTTTCCGACAGATCACTGAAGCTTTCTTT

size: NA
V: TRBV20-1
D: TRBD2
J: TRBJ2-3
CDR3: CSASVGTSGGARRQYF
DNA: TGCAGTGCTAGCGTCGGCACTAGCGGGGGGGCCAGGAGGCAGTATTTT

size: NA
V: TRBV6-4
D: NA
J: TRBJ1-4
CDR3: CASLSGRNEKLFF
DNA: TGTGCCAGCCTCTCGGGACGGAATGAAAAACTGTTTTTT

size: NA
V: TRBV15
D: NA
J: TRBJ1-5
CDR3: CATSTSLNQPQHF
DNA: TGTGCCACCAGCACATCCCTAAATCAGCCCCAGCATTTT

size: few
V: TRBV20-1
D: NA
J: TRBJ1-2
CDR3: CSARVGGYTF
DNA: TGCAGTGCTAGAGTTGGAGGGTACACCTTC

size: NA
V: TRBV10-3
D: NA
J: TRBJ2-3
CDR3: CAIMASSTDTQYF
DNA: TGTGCCATCATGGCATCCAGCACAGATACGCAGTATTTT

size: many
V: TRBV4-2
D: TRBD2
J: TRBJ2-3
CDR3: CASSQRTRLAGGGGGTDTQYF
DNA: TGTGCCAGCAGCCAACGGACTCGACTAGCGGGGGGAGGCGGGGGCACAGATACGCAGTATTTT

size: NA
V: TRBV12-5
D: NA
J: TRBJ2-3
CDR3: CASGSGAGSGDTQYF
DNA: TGTGCTAGTGGTTCCGGGGCGGGGTCGGGGGATACGCAGTATTTT

size: NA
V: TRBV12-3/TRBV12-4
D: NA
J: TRBJ1-1
CDR3: CASSQHGSPNTEAFF
DNA: TGTGCCAGCAGCCAACACGGGTCCCCTAACACTGAAGCTTTCTTT

size: many
V: TRBV15
D: NA
J: TRBJ1-4
CDR3: CATALSYNEKLFF
DNA: TGTGCCACCGCCTTGAGTTATAATGAAAAACTGTTTTTT

size: NA
V: TRBV5-4
D: NA
J: TRBJ2-6
CDR3: CASSGRRSGANVLTF
DNA: TGTGCCAGCAGCGGGAGGCGCTCTGGGGCCAACGTCCTGACTTTC

size: NA
V: TRBV6-6
D: NA
J: TRBJ2-1
CDR3: CASSQTLNEQFF
DNA: TGTGCCAGCAGCCAGACTCTCAATGAGCAGTTCTTC

size: many
V: TRBV6-2/TRBV6-3
D: NA
J: TRBJ2-1
CDR3: CASSYVGGPAGEQFF
DNA: TGTGCCAGCAGTTACGTGGGGGGGCCGGCGGGTGAGCAGTTCTTC

size: NA
V: TRBV14
D: NA
J: TRBJ2-5
CDR3: CASSQNGLETQYF
DNA: TGTGCCAGCAGCCAAAATGGCTTGGAGACCCAGTACTTC

size: NA
V: TRBV20-1
D: NA
J: TRBJ2-1
CDR3: CSASWGPEQFF
DNA: TGCAGTGCTAGTTGGGGCCCTGAGCAGTTCTTC

size: once
V: TRBV5-1
D: NA
J: TRBJ1-4
CDR3: CASSPSATNGKLFF
DNA: TGCGCCAGCAGCCCCAGCGCAACTAATGGAAAACTGTTTTTT

size: many
V: TRBV7-9
D: NA
J: TRBJ2-7
CDR3: CAGNLATPLEQYF
DNA: TGTGCCGGAAACTTAGCAACTCCACTTGAGCAGTACTTC

size: NA
V: TRBV21-1
D: NA
J: TRBJ2-5
CDR3: CASSKGRQGPYQETQYF
DNA: TGTGCCAGCAGCAAAGGCCGACAGGGGCCGTACCAAGAGACCCAGTACTTC

size: few
V: TRBV20-1
D: NA
J: TRBJ2-1
CDR3: CSARLRGGNYNEQFF
DNA: TGCAGTGCTAGATTGAGGGGCGGGAATTACAATGAGCAGTTCTTC

size: many
V: TRBV14
D: TRBD1
J: TRBJ2-7
CDR3: CASSQQGQGPYEQYF
DNA: TGTGCCAGCAGCCAACAAGGACAGGGGCCTTACGAGCAGTACTTC

size: many
V: TRBV20-1
D: NA
J: TRBJ2-2
CDR3: CSASLTDNTGELFF
DNA: TGCAGTGCTAGTTTGACAGATAACACCGGGGAGCTGTTTTTT

size: few
V: TRBV20-1
D: TRBD1
J: TRBJ1-1
CDR3: CSARTTGVNTEAFF
DNA: TGCAGTGCTAGAACGACAGGGGTAAACACTGAAGCTTTCTTT

size: many
V: TRBV28
D: TRBD2
J: TRBJ2-1
CDR3: CASSPRDYRSYNEQFF
DNA: TGTGCCAGCAGTCCAAGGGACTACCGCTCCTACAATGAGCAGTTCTTC

size: many
V: TRBV5-1
D: NA
J: TRBJ1-1
CDR3: CASSGGYEAFF
DNA: TGCGCCAGCAGCGGGGGATATGAAGCTTTCTTT

size: NA
V: TRBV5-1
D: TRBD2
J: TRBJ2-1
CDR3: CASSLGQGRVSGGALQQFF
DNA: TGCGCCAGCAGCTTGGGGCAGGGTCGAGTCAGCGGGGGGGCTCTCCAGCAGTTCTTC

size: NA
V: TRBV4-1
D: NA
J: TRBJ1-1
CDR3: CASSQDIPPGTTEAFF
DNA: TGCGCCAGCAGCCAAGATATCCCGCCAGGGACCACTGAAGCTTTCTTT

size: NA
V: TRBV2
D: TRBD2
J: TRBJ2-3
CDR3: CASSDGRPTDTQYF
DNA: TGTGCCAGCAGTGACGGGAGGCCCACAGATACGCAGTATTTT

size: NA
V: TRBV4-3
D: NA
J: TRBJ2-7
CDR3: CASSQGLHYNEQYF
DNA: TGCGCCAGCAGCCAAGGACTACATTATAACGAGCAGTACTTC

size: few
V: TRBV28
D: NA
J: TRBJ2-7
CDR3: CASSFAVGAPYEQYF
DNA: TGTGCCAGCAGTTTTGCAGTAGGGGCGCCTTACGAGCAGTACTTC

size: few
V: TRBV29-1
D: NA
J: TRBJ1-1
CDR3: CSVAPTLPQRVSGTEAFF
DNA: TGCAGCGTTGCTCCGACGCTGCCCCAACGGGTTTCGGGAACTGAAGCTTTCTTT

size: NA
V: TRBV3-1
D: NA
J: TRBJ1-2
CDR3: CASSPRDRGGGYTF
DNA: TGTGCCAGCAGCCCCCGGGACCGAGGAGGTGGCTACACCTTC

size: NA
V: TRBV27
D: NA
J: TRBJ2-5
CDR3: CASSWGTAAGETQYF
DNA: TGTGCCAGCAGCTGGGGGACCGCCGCTGGAGAGACCCAGTACTTC

size: NA
V: TRBV12-3/TRBV12-4
D: NA
J: TRBJ1-5
CDR3: CASSKRDQPQHF
DNA: TGTGCCAGCAGCAAACGGGATCAGCCCCAGCATTTT

size: NA
V: TRBV7-2
D: TRBD2
J: TRBJ2-5
CDR3: CASSFKRERQETQYF
DNA: TGTGCCAGCAGCTTTAAGCGGGAGAGGCAAGAGACCCAGTACTTC

size: many
V: TRBV28
D: NA
J: TRBJ1-4
CDR3: CASRGPTVDPLFF
DNA: TGTGCCAGCAGAGGCCCAACCGTTGACCCACTGTTTTTT

size: NA
V: TRBV7-9
D: NA
J: TRBJ1-3
CDR3: CASSLVSVNGNTIYF
DNA: TGTGCCAGCAGCTTAGTTTCCGTTAATGGAAACACCATATATTTT

size: few
V: TRBV7-9
D: TRBD2
J: TRBJ2-3
CDR3: CASSFTGTSGRTDTQYF
DNA: TGTGCCAGCAGCTTCACCGGGACTAGCGGGAGAACAGATACGCAGTATTTT

size: many
V: TRBV30
D: NA
J: TRBJ1-2
CDR3: CAWSVDQGGGYTF
DNA: TGTGCCTGGAGTGTAGACCAGGGAGGCGGCTACACCTTC

size: few
V: TRBV7-3
D: TRBD1
J: TRBJ2-5
CDR3: CASSLGQQETQYF
DNA: TGTGCCAGCAGCTTGGGACAGCAAGAGACCCAGTACTTC

size: NA
V: TRBV2
D: NA
J: TRBJ2-3
CDR3: CASRGYLTDTQYF
DNA: TGTGCCAGCAGGGGATACCTTACAGATACGCAGTATTTT

size: few
V: TRBV6-6
D: NA
J: TRBJ1-1
CDR3: CASSSGNTEAFF
DNA: TGTGCCAGCAGTTCCGGGAACACTGAAGCTTTCTTT

size: few
V: TRBV30
D: NA
J: TRBJ2-1
CDR3: CAWSVQLLYNEQFF
DNA: TGTGCCTGGAGTGTTCAACTTCTCTACAATGAGCAGTTCTTC